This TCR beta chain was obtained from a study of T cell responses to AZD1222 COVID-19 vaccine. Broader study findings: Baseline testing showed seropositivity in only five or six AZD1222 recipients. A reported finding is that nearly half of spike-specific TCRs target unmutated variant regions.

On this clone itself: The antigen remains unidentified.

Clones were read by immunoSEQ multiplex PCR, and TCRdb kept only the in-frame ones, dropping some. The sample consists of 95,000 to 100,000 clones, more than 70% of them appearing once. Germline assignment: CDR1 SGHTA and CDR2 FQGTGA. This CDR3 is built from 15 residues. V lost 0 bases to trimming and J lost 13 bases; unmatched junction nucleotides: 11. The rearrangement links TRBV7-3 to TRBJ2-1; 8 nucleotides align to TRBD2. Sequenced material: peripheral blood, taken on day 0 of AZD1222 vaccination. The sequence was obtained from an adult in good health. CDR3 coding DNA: TGTGCCAGCAGCTTAACCTCGGGAAGCGGGAGTCGTCAGTTCTTC. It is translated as CASSLTSGSGSRQFF.